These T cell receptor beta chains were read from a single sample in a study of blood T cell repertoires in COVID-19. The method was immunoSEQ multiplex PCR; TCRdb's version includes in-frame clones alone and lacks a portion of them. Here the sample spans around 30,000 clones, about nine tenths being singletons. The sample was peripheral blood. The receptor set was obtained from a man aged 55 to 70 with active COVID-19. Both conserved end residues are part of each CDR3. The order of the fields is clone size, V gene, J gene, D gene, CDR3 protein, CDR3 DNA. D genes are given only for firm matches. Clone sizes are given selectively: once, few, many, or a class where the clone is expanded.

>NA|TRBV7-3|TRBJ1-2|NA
CASSLNSNYGYTF
TGTGCCAGCAGCTTGAACTCTAACTATGGCTACACCTTC
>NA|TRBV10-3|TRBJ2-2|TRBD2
CAISGTSDNTGELFF
TGTGCCATCAGTGGGACTAGCGATAACACCGGGGAGCTGTTTTTT
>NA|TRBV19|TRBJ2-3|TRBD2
CASSIPSGRRADTQYF
TGTGCCAGTAGTATCCCTAGCGGGAGGAGAGCAGATACGCAGTATTTT
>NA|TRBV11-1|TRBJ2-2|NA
CASSSSRGTGELFF
TGTGCCAGCAGCTCATCCCGGGGCACCGGGGAGCTGTTTTTT
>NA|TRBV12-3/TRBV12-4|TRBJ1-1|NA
CASYPAGSTEAFF
TGTGCCAGCTACCCAGCAGGGTCCACTGAAGCTTTCTTT
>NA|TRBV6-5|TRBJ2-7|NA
CASSYSGLHEQYF
TGTGCCAGCAGTTACTCGGGACTCCACGAGCAGTACTTC
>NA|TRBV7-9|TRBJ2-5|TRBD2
CASSLAGGAETQYF
TGTGCCAGCAGCTTAGCGGGAGGGGCAGAGACCCAGTACTTC
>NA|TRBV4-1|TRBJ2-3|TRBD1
CASSQDDRGPTDTQYF
TGCGCCAGCAGCCAAGACGACAGGGGGCCCACAGATACGCAGTATTTT
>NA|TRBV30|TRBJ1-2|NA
CAWGNYGYTF
TGTGCCTGGGGCAATTATGGCTACACCTTC
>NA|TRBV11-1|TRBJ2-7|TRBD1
CASSLDRSSYEQYF
TGTGCCAGCAGCTTGGACAGGTCTTCCTACGAGCAGTACTTC
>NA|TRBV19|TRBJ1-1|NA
CASSPQYPNTEAFF
TGTGCCAGTAGCCCACAGTACCCGAACACTGAAGCTTTCTTT
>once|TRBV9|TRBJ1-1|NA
CASSVGRENTEAFF
TGTGCCAGCAGCGTAGGAAGAGAGAACACTGAAGCTTTCTTT
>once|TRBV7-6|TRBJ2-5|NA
CASSSMTVQETQYF
TGTGCCAGCAGCTCCATGACTGTACAAGAGACCCAGTACTTC
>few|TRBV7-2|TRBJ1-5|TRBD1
CASSKTGINQPQHF
TGTGCCAGCAGCAAGACAGGGATCAATCAGCCCCAGCATTTT
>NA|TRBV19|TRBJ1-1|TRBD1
CASSIIGRGRRENTEAFF
TGTGCCAGTAGTATTATAGGCAGGGGGCGACGGGAGAACACTGAAGCTTTCTTT
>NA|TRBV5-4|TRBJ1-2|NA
CASSLDSYGYTF
TGTGCCAGCAGCTTGGACAGCTATGGCTACACCTTC
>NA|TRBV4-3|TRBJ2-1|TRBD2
CASSQVIAGPPYNEQFF
TGCGCCAGCAGCCAAGTAATAGCGGGACCCCCCTACAATGAGCAGTTCTTC
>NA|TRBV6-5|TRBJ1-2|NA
CASTPREGQSGYTF
TGTGCCAGCACCCCTCGGGAAGGCCAGAGTGGCTACACCTTC
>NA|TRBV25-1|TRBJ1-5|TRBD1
CASSDPGQGQPQHF
TGTGCCAGCAGTGACCCGGGACAGGGACAGCCCCAGCATTTT
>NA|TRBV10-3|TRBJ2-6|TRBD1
CAISDPTGVSSGANVLTF
TGTGCCATCAGTGACCCGACAGGGGTTAGTTCTGGGGCCAACGTCCTGACTTTC
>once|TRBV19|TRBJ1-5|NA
CASSGPGLGQPQHF
TGTGCCAGTAGTGGTCCGGGTCTGGGTCAGCCCCAGCATTTT
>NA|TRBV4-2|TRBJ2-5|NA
CASSQDDASRRETQYF
TGTGCCAGCAGCCAAGATGATGCCTCCCGGAGAGAGACCCAGTACTTC
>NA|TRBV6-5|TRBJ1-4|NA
CATGGATGEKLFF
TGTGCAACCGGGGGGGCAACGGGTGAAAAACTGTTTTTT
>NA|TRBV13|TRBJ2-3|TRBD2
CASSLGTSGSTDTQYF
TGTGCCAGCAGCCTAGGGACTAGCGGGAGCACAGATACGCAGTATTTT
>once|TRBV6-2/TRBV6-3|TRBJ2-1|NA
CASSYSSGRIRKFF
TGTGCCAGCAGTTACTCTAGTGGGCGAATAAGAAAGTTCTTC
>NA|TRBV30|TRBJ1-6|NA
CAWRDSRNSPLHF
TGTGCCTGGAGGGACAGTAGGAATTCACCCCTCCACTTT
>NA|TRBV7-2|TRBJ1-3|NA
CASSLETGSGNTIYF
TGTGCCAGCAGCTTAGAGACAGGCTCTGGAAACACCATATATTTT
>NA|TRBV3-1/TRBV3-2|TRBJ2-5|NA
CASSHGDAGRGETQYF
TGTGCCAGCAGCCACGGAGATGCGGGCCGGGGAGAGACCCAGTACTTC
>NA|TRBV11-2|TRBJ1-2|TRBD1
CASSFGQEYGYTF
TGTGCCAGCAGCTTTGGACAGGAGTATGGCTACACCTTC